The source of this T cell receptor (beta chain) is a study of tumor-infiltrating lymphocytes in primary liver carcinoma. Study at large: Men as well as women, aged 30 to 69 years, made up the patients. Sequenced samples came back with roughly 3.65 to 7.5 million productive TCRbeta reads, and the counts looked alike across tissue types. General study points: It was in tumors, not blood, that the top-250-clone fraction was significantly higher (p = 0.039).

This CDR3 has 16 amino acids. The germline V gene has CDR1 MNHNY and CDR2 SVGAGI (reference sequence). The investigators made TCR beta cDNA from about 0.45 ug total RNA, using a constant-region primer. Each TCR beta library was derived from three nested multiplex PCR rounds that employed slightly modified ARM-PCR. Forward primers for TRBV1-TRBV30 and a C-beta reverse primer served the first two PCR rounds, at roughly 10 cycles each. Each CDR3 protein gets one entry after TCRdb re-called the multiplex PCR reads with MiXCR. The sample includes tens of thousands of distinct CDR3 sequences, over 60% of them seen just once. As to this clonotype: Its cognate antigen is unknown.

Each 20-30 mg portion of unsorted bulk tissue served as the source for co-extraction of RNA and DNA. The study found over 75% viable tumor cells in every tumor sample. Sequenced sample: liver tumor tissue from sampling region 3. Indicated subset: tumor region T3, left-lateral pole. J is TRBJ2-3 and V is TRBV6-6; TRBD2 agrees at 15 bases. The sequence came from a man aged 40-49 years with primary liver carcinoma and hepatitis B virus infection. CDR3 in amino acids: CARRKGTSGRTDTQYF. CDR3 in DNA: TGTGCTAGGAGGAAAGGGACTAGCGGGAGGACGGACACGCAGTATTTT.